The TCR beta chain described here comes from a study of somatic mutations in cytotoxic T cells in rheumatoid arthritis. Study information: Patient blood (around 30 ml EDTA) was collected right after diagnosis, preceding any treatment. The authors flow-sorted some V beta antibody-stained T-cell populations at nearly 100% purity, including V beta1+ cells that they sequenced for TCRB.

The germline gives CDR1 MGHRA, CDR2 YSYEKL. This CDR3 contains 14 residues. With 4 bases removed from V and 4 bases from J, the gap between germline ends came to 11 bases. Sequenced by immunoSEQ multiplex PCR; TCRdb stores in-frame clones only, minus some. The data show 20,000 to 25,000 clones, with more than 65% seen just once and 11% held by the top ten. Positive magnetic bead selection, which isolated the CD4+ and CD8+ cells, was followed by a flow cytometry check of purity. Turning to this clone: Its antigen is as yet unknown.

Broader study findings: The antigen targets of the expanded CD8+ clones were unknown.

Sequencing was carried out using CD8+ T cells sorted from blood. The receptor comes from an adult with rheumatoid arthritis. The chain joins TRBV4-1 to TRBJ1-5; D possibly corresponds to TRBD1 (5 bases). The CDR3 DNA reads TGCGCCAGCAGCCCCTGGTGGGGGAATCAGCCCCAGCATTTT. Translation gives CASSPWWGNQPQHF.